This TCR beta chain was sequenced for a study of blood T cell repertoires in COVID-19. Study as a whole: COVID-19 samples collected from the United States, Italy and Spain covered acute and convalescent phases.

Each participant's cohort was designated according to participant-reported clinical history. Participants classified as exposed had met a COVID-19 case within 2 weeks before study entry. Produced via immunoSEQ multiplex PCR; TCRdb's table is partial and in-frame only. Of roughly 320,000 clones in the sample, more than 85% were seen once. CDR1 is MNHNS, CDR2 SASEGT, per germline. The CDR3 runs to 15 residues. The germline V and J ends were trimmed by 3 bases and 0 bases, with 9 bases remaining between them. The chain recombines TRBV6-1 with TRBJ1-5; D not resolved. The sample comprised PBMCs or T cells enriched from blood (not recorded which). This TCR derives from a woman between 25 and 40 years old who had been exposed to COVID-19. CDR3 nucleotide sequence: TGTGCCAGCAGTGAGTTTGAGTATAGCAATCAGCCCCAGCATTTT. Translating it yields CASSEFEYSNQPQHF.